This entry lists 11 T cell receptor beta chains sequenced from one sample in a study of naive and memory T cell subsets (dated by TCRdb to the late 2010s). The receptor library was made with UMI-ligation and nested PCR. Sequencing was carried out with an Illumina MiSeq. The beta constant-region primer consisted of an equimolar mixture of two oligonucleotides that together covered TRBC1 and TRBC2. Four rounds of PCR, combining the SP2 primer with nested alpha and beta constant-region primers, were used to amplify the ligated cDNA. TCRdb ran its own pipeline on the public reads, namely fastp trimming at Q25 and MiXCR clone calling, and kept in-frame beta chains. Rows with a matching CDR3 protein are joined into one entry that keeps the most common DNA and genes. Recorded for this sample are around 30,000 distinct CDR3 sequences; approximately 17% of them occurred a single time. Of the sample, 3% to 4% is held by the ten largest clones.

The sample was effector memory CD4+ T cells from blood. The sample's cell subset or site label, in plain terms: effector memory, CD45RA- CD27-. The receptor source for this set is a human donor in good health.

This clonotype was detected only a few times. The chain uses TRBV20-1 and TRBJ1-2; no clear D. CDR1 DFQATT and CDR2 SNEGSKA come from the germline V gene (reference sequence). CDR3 length: 15 amino acids. The ends were cut back, 3 bases at V and 2 bases at J, with 16 bases in the middle. DNA of the CDR3: TGCAGTGCTAGGCCTTATTTGTCCCTAAACTATGGCTACACCTTC. Amino acid sequence: CSARPYLSLNYGYTF.

The J gene is TRBJ2-7, the V gene TRBV6-5; 10 positions match TRBD2. V shed 2 bases, J shed 7 bases, and the junction held 8 bases outside the gene matches. This CDR3 is built from 15 residues. The germline V gene has CDR1 MNHEY and CDR2 SVGAGI. The CDR3 protein is CASSYESGRAWEQYF. CDR3 DNA sequence: TGTGCCAGCAGTTACGAGAGCGGGAGGGCCTGGGAGCAGTACTTC.

The genes are TRBV2 and TRBJ1-6, with unresolved D. Trimming cost V 3 bases and J 7 bases, with 7 bases left between them. Germline values: CDR1 SNHLY, CDR2 FYNNEI. The CDR3 sequence is 13 residues long. For the CDR3, the DNA is TGTGCCAGCAGTGAGACGGCGAATTCACCCCTCCACTTT. Its protein is CASSETANSPLHF.

This clonotype was counted only a few times. The chain recombines TRBV28 with TRBJ1-1, with 8 bases fitting TRBD1. The trim removed 5 bases at V and 5 bases at J, leaving 4 bases unmatched. This CDR3 is built from 13 residues. The germline gives CDR1 MDHEN, CDR2 SYDVKM. DNA of the CDR3: TGTGCCAGCAGTCACAGGGACAGGACTGAAGCTTTCTTT. Translating it yields CASSHRDRTEAFF. The variable domain in full, with the rest retrieved from reference TRBV28 and TRBJ1-1, is DVKVTQSSRYLVKRTGEKVFLECVQDMDHENMFWYRQDPGLGLRLIYFSYDVKMKEKGDIPEGYSVSREKKERFSLILESASTNQTSMYLCASSHRDRTEAFFGQGTRLTVV.

The chain has TRBV24-1 and TRBJ1-5; possibly TRBD1 for D (6 bases). Trimming pared 3 bases from V and 5 bases from J, leaving 22 bases between. Germline V CDR1 and CDR2: KGHDR, SFDVKD. The CDR3 loop spans 18 amino acids. Here the CDR3 DNA reads TGTGCCACCAGTGATCGGGAGATAGACCAACAGGGATATCAGCCCCAGCATTTT. This gives the protein CATSDREIDQQGYQPQHF.

This clonotype was seen a few times. This sequence joins TRBV28 and TRBJ2-1, with 9 bases aligning to TRBD2. This CDR3 is 16 amino acids long. Per the germline V gene, CDR1 is MDHEN and CDR2 is SYDVKM. V dropped 6 bases and J dropped 1; count of bases not matched to a gene: 7. CDR3 sequence: CASSPPGLASYNEQFF. The DNA of the CDR3 is TGTGCCAGCAGCCCCCCGGGACTAGCTTCCTACAATGAGCAGTTCTTC.

This clonotype has just a few counts. The V call is TRBV29-1, the J call TRBJ2-3, with D unresolved. Germline V gives CDR1 SQVTM, CDR2 ANQGSEA. Trimming shortened V by 2 bases and J by 5 bases, and 5 bases separated the two germline ends. The CDR3 totals 11 residues. The CDR3, as DNA: TGCAGCGTTGAAACTTTAGATACGCAGTATTTT. Translation: CSVETLDTQYF.

This clonotype was observed a few times. The rearrangement links TRBV20-1 to TRBJ1-2; 8 bases are shared with TRBD1. The CDR3 totals 15 residues. Losses at the gene ends were 0 bases for V and 8 bases for J; bases not matched to a gene: 11. Germline CDR1 and CDR2: DFQATT and SNEGSKA (reference sequence). The CDR3 loop reads CSARDQQGAIWGYTF. In DNA form, the CDR3 reads TGCAGTGCTAGAGATCAGCAGGGGGCGATATGGGGCTACACCTTC.

This clonotype was seen a handful of times. This chain links TRBV28 with TRBJ1-2; D perhaps matches TRBD1 (5 bases). Looked up from germline, CDR1 is MDHEN and CDR2 is SYDVKM. CDR3 length: 15 amino acids. The V and J ends lost 2 bases and 7 bases respectively, with 17 bases between them. The CDR3 DNA reads TGTGCCAGCAGTTTAGTGGGTCGCCAGGGCTTTGGCTACACCTTC. Translated: CASSLVGRQGFGYTF.

The sample holds a few counts of this clonotype. V is TRBV12-3 or TRBV12-4 and J is TRBJ1-2; D remains ambiguous. The CDR3 has 13 residues. V was pared by 6 bases and J by 6 bases, with 14 bases between. The CDR3 DNA follows: TGTGCCAGCAGGGAAGTGGCGGCACATGGCTACACCTTC. Encoded protein: CASREVAAHGYTF.

This clonotype is judged medium-sized. The chain recombines TRBV28 with TRBJ2-2, with 9 bases fitting TRBD2. The V and J ends lost 4 bases and 4 bases, in that order; junction bases with no gene match: 4. Germline V CDR1 and CDR2: MDHEN, SYDVKM. The CDR3 is 15 residues long. The CDR3 sequence is CASSSKTSGTGELFF. In nucleotides, the CDR3 is TGTGCCAGCAGTTCGAAGACTAGCGGCACCGGGGAGCTGTTTTTT.